One T cell receptor (beta chain) is described in this entry. The data derive from a study of blood T cell repertoires in COVID-19. In the original processing: Amplification from reference gene primers served as the basis for estimated nucleated cell counts. Measured with immunoSEQ multiplex PCR; TCRdb has only the in-frame clones, and not every one. That table furnishes V, J and clone size, whereas the DNA furnished D and trimming. The table lists about 230,000 clones, roughly 80% of them singletons. V lost 1 base and J lost 7, with 8 bases in between. The CDR3 has 14 residues. Germline V lookup: CDR1 SGHTA, CDR2 FQGNSA.

The chain recombines TRBV7-2 with TRBJ1-6; D might be TRBD1 (6 bases). Material: PBMCs or T cells enriched from blood (not recorded which). This TCR derives from a man aged 55 to 70 who had recovered from COVID-19. CDR3 in amino acids: CASSLEGQNSPLHF. The CDR3 DNA sequence: TGTGCCAGCAGCTTAGAAGGACAGAATTCACCCCTCCACTTT.